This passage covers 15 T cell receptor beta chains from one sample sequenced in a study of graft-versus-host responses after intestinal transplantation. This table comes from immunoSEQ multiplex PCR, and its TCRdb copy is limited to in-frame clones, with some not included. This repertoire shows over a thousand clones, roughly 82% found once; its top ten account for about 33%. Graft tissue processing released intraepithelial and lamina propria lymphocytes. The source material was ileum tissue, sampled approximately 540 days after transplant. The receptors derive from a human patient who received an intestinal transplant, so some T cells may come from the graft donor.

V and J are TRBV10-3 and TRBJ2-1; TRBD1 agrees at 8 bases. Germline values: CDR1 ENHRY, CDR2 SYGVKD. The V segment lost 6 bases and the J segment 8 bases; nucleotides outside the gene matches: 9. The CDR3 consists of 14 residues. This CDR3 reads CAIRGDRPGYEQFF. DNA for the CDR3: TGTGCCATCAGGGGGGACAGGCCGGGATATGAGCAGTTCTTC.

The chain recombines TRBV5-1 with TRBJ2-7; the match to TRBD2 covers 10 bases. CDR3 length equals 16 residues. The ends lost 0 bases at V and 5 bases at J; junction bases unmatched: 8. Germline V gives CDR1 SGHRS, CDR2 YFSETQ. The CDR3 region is CASSLALAGGKHEQYF. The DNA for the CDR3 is TGCGCCAGCAGCTTGGCATTAGCGGGAGGTAAACACGAGCAGTACTTC. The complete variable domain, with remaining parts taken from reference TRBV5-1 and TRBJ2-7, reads KAGVTQTPRYLIKTRGQQVTLSCSPISGHRSVSWYQQTPGQGLQFLFEYFSETQRNKGNFPGRFSGRQFSNSRSEMNVSTLELGDSALYLCASSLALAGGKHEQYFGPGTRLTVT.

In DNA form, the CDR3 reads TGTGCCAGCAGCCGCACATCTAAAGGGGGCGAGCAGTACTTC. This codes for CASSRTSKGGEQYF. This chain connects TRBV6-5 to TRBJ2-7, with a tentative D call TRBD1 (6 bases). This CDR3 is built from 14 residues. Germline V gene lookup returns CDR1 MNHEY and CDR2 SVGAGI. With 6 bases removed from V and 6 bases from J, the gap between germline ends came to 18 bases.

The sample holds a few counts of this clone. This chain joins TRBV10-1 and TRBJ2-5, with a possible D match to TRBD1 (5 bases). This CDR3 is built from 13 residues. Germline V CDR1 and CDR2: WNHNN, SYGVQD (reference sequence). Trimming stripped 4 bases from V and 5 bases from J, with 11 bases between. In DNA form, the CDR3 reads TGCGCCAGCAGTGGTAGACAGACGGAGACCCAGTACTTC. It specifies CASSGRQTETQYF.

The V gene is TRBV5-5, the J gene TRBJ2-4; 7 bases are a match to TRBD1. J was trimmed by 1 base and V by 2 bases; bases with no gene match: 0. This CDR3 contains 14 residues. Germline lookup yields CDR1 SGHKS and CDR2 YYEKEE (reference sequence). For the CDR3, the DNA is TGTGCCAGCAGCTTACAGGGGGCCAAAAACATTCAGTACTTC. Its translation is CASSLQGAKNIQYF.

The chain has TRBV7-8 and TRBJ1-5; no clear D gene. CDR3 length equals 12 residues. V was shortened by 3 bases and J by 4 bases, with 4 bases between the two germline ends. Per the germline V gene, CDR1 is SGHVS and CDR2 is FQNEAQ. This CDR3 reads CASSFVNQPQHF. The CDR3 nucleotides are TGTGCCAGCAGCTTCGTTAATCAGCCCCAGCATTTT.

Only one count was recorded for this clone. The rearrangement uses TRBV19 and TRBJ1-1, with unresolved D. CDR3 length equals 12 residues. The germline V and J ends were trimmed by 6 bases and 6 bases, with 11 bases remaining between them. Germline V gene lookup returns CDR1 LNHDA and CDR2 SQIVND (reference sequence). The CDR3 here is CASRPPGAEAFF. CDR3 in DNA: TGTGCCAGTAGACCTCCCGGGGCTGAAGCTTTCTTT.

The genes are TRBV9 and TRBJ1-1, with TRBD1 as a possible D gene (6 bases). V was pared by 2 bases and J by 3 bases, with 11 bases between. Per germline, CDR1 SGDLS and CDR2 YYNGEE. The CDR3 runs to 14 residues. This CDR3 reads CASSVGGRDTEAFF. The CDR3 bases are TGTGCCAGCAGCGTTGGGGGGCGTGACACTGAAGCTTTCTTT.

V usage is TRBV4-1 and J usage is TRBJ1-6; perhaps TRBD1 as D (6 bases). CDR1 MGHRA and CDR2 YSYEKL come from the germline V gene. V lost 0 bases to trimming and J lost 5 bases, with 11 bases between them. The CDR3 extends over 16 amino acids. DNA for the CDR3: TGCGCCAGCAGCCAAGATGTCAGGACAGATAATTCACCCCTCCACTTT. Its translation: CASSQDVRTDNSPLHF.

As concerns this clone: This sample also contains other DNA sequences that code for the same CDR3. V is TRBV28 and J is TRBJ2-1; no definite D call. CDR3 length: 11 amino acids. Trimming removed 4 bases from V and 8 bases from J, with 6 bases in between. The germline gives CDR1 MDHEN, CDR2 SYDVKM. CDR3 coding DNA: TGTGCCAGCAGTTCACGGGATGAGCAGTTCTTC. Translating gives CASSSRDEQFF.

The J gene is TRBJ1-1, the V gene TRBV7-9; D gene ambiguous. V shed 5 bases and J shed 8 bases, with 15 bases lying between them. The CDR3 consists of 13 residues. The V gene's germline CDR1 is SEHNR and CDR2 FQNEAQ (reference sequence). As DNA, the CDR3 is TGTGCCAGCAGCCATACTCGAACCCCGGAAGCTTTCTTT. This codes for CASSHTRTPEAFF.

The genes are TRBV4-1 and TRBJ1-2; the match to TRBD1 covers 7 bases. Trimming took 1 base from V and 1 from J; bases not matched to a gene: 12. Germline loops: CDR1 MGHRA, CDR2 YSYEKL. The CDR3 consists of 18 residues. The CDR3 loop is CASSQGQGQKFFNYGYTF. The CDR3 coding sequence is TGCGCCAGCAGCCAAGGCCAGGGACAGAAGTTTTTTAACTATGGCTACACCTTC.

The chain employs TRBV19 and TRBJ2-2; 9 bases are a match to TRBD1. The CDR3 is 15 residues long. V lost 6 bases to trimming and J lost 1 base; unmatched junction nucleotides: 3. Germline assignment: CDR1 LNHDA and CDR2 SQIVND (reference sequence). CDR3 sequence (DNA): TGTGCCAGTAGCCGGGACAGGGTGAACACCGGGGAGCTGTTTTTT. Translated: CASSRDRVNTGELFF.

The CDR3 sequence is CASSFLGGTNEKLFF. CDR3 nucleotide sequence: TGTGCCAGCAGCTTTCTTGGGGGCACTAATGAAAAACTGTTTTTT. The chain recombines TRBV7-2 with TRBJ1-4; D is perhaps TRBD1 (6 bases). The CDR3 consists of 15 residues. Germline CDR1 reads SGHTA; CDR2 reads FQGNSA. The germline V and J ends were trimmed by 3 bases and 2 bases, with 10 bases remaining between them.

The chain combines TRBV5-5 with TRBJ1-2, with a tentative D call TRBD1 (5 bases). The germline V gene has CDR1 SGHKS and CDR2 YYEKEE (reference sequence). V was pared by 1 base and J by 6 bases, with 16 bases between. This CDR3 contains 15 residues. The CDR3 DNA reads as TGTGCCAGCAGCTTGCCGGGACCCCAAGACGATGGCTACACCTTC. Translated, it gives CASSLPGPQDDGYTF.